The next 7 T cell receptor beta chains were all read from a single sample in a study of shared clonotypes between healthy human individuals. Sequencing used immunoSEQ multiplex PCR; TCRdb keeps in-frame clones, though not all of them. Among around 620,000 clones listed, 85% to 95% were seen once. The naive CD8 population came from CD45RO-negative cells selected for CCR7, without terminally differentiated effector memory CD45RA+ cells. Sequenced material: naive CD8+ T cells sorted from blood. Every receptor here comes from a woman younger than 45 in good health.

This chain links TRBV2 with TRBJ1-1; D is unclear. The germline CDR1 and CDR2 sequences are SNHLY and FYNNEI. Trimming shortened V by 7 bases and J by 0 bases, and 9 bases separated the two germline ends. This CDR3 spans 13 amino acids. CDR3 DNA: TGTGCCAGCACCATTAGTATGAACACTGAAGCTTTCTTT. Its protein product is CASTISMNTEAFF.

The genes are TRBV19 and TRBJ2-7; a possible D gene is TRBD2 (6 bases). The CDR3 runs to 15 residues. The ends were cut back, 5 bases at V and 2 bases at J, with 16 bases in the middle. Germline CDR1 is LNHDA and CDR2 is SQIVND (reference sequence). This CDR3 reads CASSPIAVIPYEQYF. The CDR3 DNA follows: TGTGCCAGTAGTCCTATAGCGGTGATTCCCTACGAGCAGTACTTC.

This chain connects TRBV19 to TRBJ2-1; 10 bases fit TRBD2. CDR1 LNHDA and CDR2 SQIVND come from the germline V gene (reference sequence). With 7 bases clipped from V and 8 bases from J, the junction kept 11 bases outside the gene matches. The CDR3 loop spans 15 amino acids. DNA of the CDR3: TGTGCCAGTAAGGATGGAGCGGGAGGGCCGGATGAGCAGTTCTTC. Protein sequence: CASKDGAGGPDEQFF.

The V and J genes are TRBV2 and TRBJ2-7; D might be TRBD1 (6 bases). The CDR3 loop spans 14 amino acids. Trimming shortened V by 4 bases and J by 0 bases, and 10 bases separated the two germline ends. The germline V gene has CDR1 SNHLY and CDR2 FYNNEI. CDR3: CASSVWDTSYEQYF. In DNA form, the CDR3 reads TGTGCCAGCAGTGTATGGGACACCTCCTACGAGCAGTACTTC.

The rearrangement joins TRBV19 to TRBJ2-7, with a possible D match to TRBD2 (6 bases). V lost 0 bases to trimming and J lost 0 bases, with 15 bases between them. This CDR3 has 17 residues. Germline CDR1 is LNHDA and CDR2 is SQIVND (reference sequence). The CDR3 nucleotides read TGTGCCAGTAGTATAGATCCCCTCGCGGGGCCCTCCTACGAGCAGTACTTC. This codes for CASSIDPLAGPSYEQYF.

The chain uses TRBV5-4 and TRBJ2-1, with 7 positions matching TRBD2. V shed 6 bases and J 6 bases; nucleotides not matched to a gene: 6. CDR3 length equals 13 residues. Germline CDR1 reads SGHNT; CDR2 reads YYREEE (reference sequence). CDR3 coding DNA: TGTGCCAGCACTGGGGAGCGGGGCAATGAGCAGTTCTTC. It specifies CASTGERGNEQFF.

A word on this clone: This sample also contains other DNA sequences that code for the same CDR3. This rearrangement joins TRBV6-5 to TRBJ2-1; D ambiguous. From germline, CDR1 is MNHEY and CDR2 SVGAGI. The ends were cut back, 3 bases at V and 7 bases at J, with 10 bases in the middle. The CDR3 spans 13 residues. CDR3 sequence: CASSYSRQNEQFF. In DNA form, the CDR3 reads TGTGCCAGCAGTTATTCCAGGCAGAATGAGCAGTTCTTC.